This T cell receptor (beta chain) emerged from a study of identical twins (dated by TCRdb to about 2016). Regarding the study in general: The study deep-sequenced TCR alpha and beta repertoires from monozygotic twins, unrelated adults of various ages and cord blood to test whether fetal clonotypes persist. Replicate twin experiments were performed at different times using different library preparation protocols to rule out contamination. Summary of the overall study and its limitations: Because the same donors could not be followed over many years, conclusions were based on cross-sectional statistical analysis. Abundant cord blood beta clonotypes carried fewer insertions; young adult naive repertoires showed a weaker similar trend, while memory repertoires showed none. Compared with coincidental sharing between unrelated individuals, out-of-frame TCR alpha sequences shared between twins showed an excess of sequences with low generation probability. Out-of-frame TCR alpha sharing in monozygotic twins was systematically underestimated by recombination models, whereas sharing between unrelated individuals was in agreement with the recombination models. In beta out-of-frame sequences, excess twin sharing was weaker, because having fewer shared sequences lowered the signal-to-noise ratio. Invariant T cells such as MAIT and iNKT could partly confound zero-insertion analyses, although diverse VJ usage argued against such confounding for most clonotypes.

The library relied on 5' RACE. Sequencer: Illumina HiSeq 2000. Template switching added a universal primer binding site, and the final cDNA carried a unique molecular identifier that allowed TCR cDNA molecules to be counted accurately. Specific primers in the conserved constant-segment region were used to synthesize first-strand cDNA for the TCR alpha and beta chains. Each cDNA library was double barcoded, with a SMART-Mk sample barcode plus Illumina barcodes, to control for contamination. TruSeq adapter sequences, together with Illumina sample barcodes, were added in two successive PCR steps. TCR alpha and beta cDNA libraries were sequenced on the Illumina HiSeq platform with custom primers. As for the original processing: Raw reads were processed with MiGEC to extract unique molecular identifiers, and MiXCR was used to determine CDR3 positions. For each individual, recombination models were inferred using an EM algorithm with the repgenHMM and IGoR tools. The analysis of shared clonotypes was done with the tcR package in R, with sharing normalized by the product of cloneset sizes. To study raw recombination without the effects of thymic and clonal selection, out-of-frame nonproductive sequences were analyzed. The public reads were reanalyzed by TCRdb: fastp trimming at Q25, MiXCR alignment, in-frame beta chains only. Each entry is one CDR3 protein sequence, shown with its most common DNA and genes. The V and J calls reflect TCRdb's pipeline rather than the authors' work. The sample data list 500,000 or so distinct CDR3 sequences, and approximately 22% of these were observed just once. 0.91% of the sample is taken by the ten largest.

This clonotype was seen repeatedly, ten times or more. Its cognate antigen has yet to be identified. No base qualities exist here, and no much larger clone lies one base off it. Only healthy Caucasian donors were included. The twin cohort comprised three pairs of female monozygotic twins, all aged about 18 to 29 years. CD4+ and CD8+ T cell populations were isolated with positive isolation kits from Invitrogen. Including cysteine and phenylalanine, the CDR3 has 12 amino acids. CDR3 DNA is the only sequence kept; it has 36 bases, read in frame from the first base. V and J are truncated by 5 bases and 5 bases respectively, leaving an intervening sequence of 12 bases. The germline V gene (reference sequence) sets CDR1 to DFQATT and CDR2 to SNEGSKA. These data are also associated with another study on T cells expressing NK-cell markers. From that second study: About 8 donors provided sorted CD3+CD56+NKG2C+, CD3+CD56+NKG2C- and CD3+CD56-NKG2C+ T-cell subsets, whose TCR beta-chain repertoires were profiled. Among the eight sequenced donors, seven were HCMV-seropositive and one was HCMV-seronegative. In several experiments an anti-gammadeltaTCR antibody was added to restrict sorting to alphabetaTCR-expressing T cells. In several donors, the dominant CD3+CD56+NKG2C+ clonotypes ranked among the top 10 CD8+ clonotypes, making up about 1.0-8% of CD8+ T cells. Those dominant clonotypes were again the most abundant among CD3+CD56-NKG2C+ cells in a few donors, at about 28.3-60.1%. Whether the expanded NKG2C-expressing T cell clones were specific for HCMV antigens was left unclear. The eight sequenced donors were randomly selected healthy volunteers, three men and five women. HCMV-specific IgG was detected in serum with a commercial ELISA kit to determine HCMV serostatus. MIGEC was used to demultiplex reads and group the reads by UMI, and MiTCR was used to assemble and quantify clonotypes. To exclude erroneous sequences, only TCR cDNA sequences supported by at least two reads were retained. Downstream repertoire analysis used the tcR package, and clonotypes were matched across fractions by CDR3 nucleotide sequence plus V segment. Antigen specificity was annotated against VDJdb with VDJmatch, allowing one amino acid substitution in CDR3.

The sequence is built from TRBV20-1 and TRBJ1-2; a weak D assignment points to TRBD1 (6 bases agree). Sequencing input: CD4+ T cells sorted from blood. The sequence was obtained from a woman aged 18-29 years in good health. The nucleotide sequence is given as TGCAGTGCTGCGCGGACAGCGTATGGCTACACCTTC. The resulting protein is CSAARTAYGYTF.